The 30 T cell receptor beta chains reported below all come from one sample, sequenced in a study of shared clonotypes between healthy human individuals. Sequencing was performed with immunoSEQ multiplex PCR; in TCRdb, only in-frame clones are kept and a portion is missing. The sample includes about 750,000 clones, around 92% of them seen just once. Naive CD8 cells, CD45RO-negative and positively selected for CCR7, excluded terminally differentiated effector memory CD45RA+ cells. Material: naive CD8+ T cells sorted from blood. The origin of the receptors is a young man in good health.

The chain has TRBV28 and TRBJ1-4, with 9 nucleotides matching TRBD1. The V and J ends lost 5 bases and 14 bases, in that order; junction bases with no gene match: 3. The CDR3 extends over 11 amino acids. CDR1 and CDR2 from the germline V gene are MDHEN and SYDVKM. CDR3 in amino acids: CASSTTGGLFF. CDR3 in DNA: TGTGCCAGCAGTACCACAGGGGGCCTGTTTTTT.

The chain joins TRBV7-2 to TRBJ2-7, with D tentatively TRBD2 (7 bases). V lost 7 bases, J lost 2 bases, and 24 bases lay in between. In germline, CDR1 is SGHTA, CDR2 FQGNSA. This CDR3 contains 17 residues. Here the CDR3 DNA reads TGTGCCAGCACTAATCAGGTTCGGGGGGCTTTAGCCTACGAGCAGTACTTC. Its protein product is CASTNQVRGALAYEQYF.

The rearrangement joins TRBV19 to TRBJ2-7; no reliable D call. V lost 6 bases to trimming and J lost 6 bases, with 15 bases between them. The CDR3 is 13 amino acids. Germline CDR1 is LNHDA and CDR2 is SQIVND (reference sequence). CDR3 sequence reads: CASSITSRAEQYF. For the CDR3, the DNA is TGTGCCAGTAGCATAACATCCCGGGCCGAGCAGTACTTC.

The gene calls are TRBV30 and TRBJ1-5; D remains unclear. This CDR3 is built from 13 residues. Trimming removed 1 base at V and 7 bases at J, with 11 bases between. Germline-derived CDR1 and CDR2 are GTSNPN and SVGIG (reference sequence). As DNA, the CDR3 is TGTGCCTGGAGTGGCGACGGGGAGCAGCCCCAGCATTTT. Its protein is CAWSGDGEQPQHF.

This clone has just a few counts. The chain carries TRBV11-2 and TRBJ2-1; D unclear. V dropped 5 bases and J dropped 7 bases, with 9 bases sitting between them. CDR1 is SGHAT and CDR2 is FQNNGV in the germline V gene. This CDR3 has 12 residues. The CDR3 DNA reads as TGTGCCAGCAGCGAGATTAGTAATGAGCAGTTCTTC. Protein sequence: CASSEISNEQFF. Supplemented by reference TRBV11-2 and TRBJ2-1, the full variable domain reads EAGVAQSPRYKIIEKRQSVAFWCNPISGHATLYWYQQILGQGPKLLIQFQNNGVVDDSQLPKDRFSAERLKGVDSTLKIQPAKLEDSAVYLCASSEISNEQFFGPGTRLTVL.

V gene TRBV7-9 combines with J gene TRBJ2-7; D gene unclear. The ends were cut back, 4 bases at V and 12 bases at J, with 16 bases in the middle. This CDR3 contains 12 residues. Germline V gives CDR1 SEHNR, CDR2 FQNEAQ (reference sequence). The CDR3 coding sequence is TGTGCCAGCAGCTCCGACACCCCAAGGCGGTACTTC. Translated, it gives CASSSDTPRRYF.

J is TRBJ2-7 and V is TRBV7-8; 7 bases fit TRBD2. In germline, CDR1 is SGHVS, CDR2 FQNEAQ. The junction had 3 bases not matched to a gene; V was cut back by 2 bases and J by 2 bases. The CDR3 sequence is 14 residues long. CDR3 in DNA: TGTGCCAGCAGCTTACTAGCGGAGACCTACGAGCAGTACTTC. Translation gives CASSLLAETYEQYF.

The J gene is TRBJ1-1, the V gene TRBV10-3; D gene unclear. This CDR3 is built from 12 residues. Germline V gene data show CDR1 as ENHRY and CDR2 as SYGVKD. V lost 2 bases to trimming and J lost 3 bases, with 4 bases between them. The CDR3 here is CAISEVDTEAFF. As DNA, the CDR3 is TGTGCCATCAGTGAGGTCGACACTGAAGCTTTCTTT.

The chain has TRBV18 and TRBJ2-5; 10 positions agree with TRBD2. This CDR3 has 23 residues. The germline CDR1 and CDR2 sequences are KGHSH and LQKENI. V lost 0 bases, J lost 2 bases, and 24 bases stayed unmatched. The DNA for the CDR3 is TGTGCCAGCTCACCACCGGTTATCAGCGGGAGGGCCCGAGATCATTACCCACAAGAGACCCAGTACTTC. Protein sequence: CASSPPVISGRARDHYPQETQYF.

This chain joins TRBV29-1 and TRBJ2-7; 7 nucleotides line up with TRBD2. Germline V gene sequence: CDR1 SQVTM, CDR2 ANQGSEA. The CDR3 loop spans 12 amino acids. V lost 2 bases to trimming and J lost 7 bases; unmatched junction nucleotides: 5. The CDR3 sequence is CSVESGRVEQYF. The CDR3 DNA reads TGCAGCGTTGAATCGGGGAGGGTTGAGCAGTACTTC.

The J gene is TRBJ2-1, the V gene TRBV7-6; D is possibly TRBD2 (5 bases). V was clipped by 5 bases and J by 6 bases, with 14 bases between them. The germline V gene has CDR1 SGHVS and CDR2 FNYEAQ. The CDR3 length is 14 residues. The CDR3 DNA is TGTGCCAGCAGCCCCCGGACTCCCGGCAATGAGCAGTTCTTC. Translated: CASSPRTPGNEQFF. Using reference TRBV7-6 and TRBJ2-1 for the parts outside the CDR3, the full variable domain is GAGVSQSPRYKVTKRGQDVALRCDPISGHVSLYWYRQALGQGPEFLTYFNYEAQQDKSGLPNDRFSAERPEGSISTLTIQRTEQRDSAMYRCASSPRTPGNEQFFGPGTRLTVL.

This clone was picked up one time. This chain joins TRBV5-1 and TRBJ2-7; D unresolved. The CDR3 has 15 residues. Trimming shortened V by 0 bases and J by 2 bases, and 12 bases separated the two germline ends. The germline V gene encodes CDR1 SGHRS and CDR2 YFSETQ. In DNA form, the CDR3 reads TGCGCCAGCAGCTTGGAGCAGGCCGGGCCCTACGAGCAGTACTTC. Its protein is CASSLEQAGPYEQYF. The full variable domain, rest sourced from reference TRBV5-1 and TRBJ2-7, is KAGVTQTPRYLIKTRGQQVTLSCSPISGHRSVSWYQQTPGQGLQFLFEYFSETQRNKGNFPGRFSGRQFSNSRSEMNVSTLELGDSALYLCASSLEQAGPYEQYFGPGTRLTVT.

As DNA, the CDR3 is TGTGCCAGCAGTGAGGTGGCAGGGAACACCGGGGAGCTGTTTTTT. Protein sequence: CASSEVAGNTGELFF. The chain is built from TRBV2 and TRBJ2-2; no reliable D call. Germline V lookup: CDR1 SNHLY, CDR2 FYNNEI. The CDR3 has 15 residues. Trimming left V 3 bases short and J 1 base short, with 9 bases between.

The rearrangement uses TRBV5-1 and TRBJ2-6; D is perhaps TRBD1 (6 bases). The V gene's germline CDR1 is SGHRS and CDR2 YFSETQ. Trimming left V 0 bases short and J 2 bases short, with 24 bases between. CDR3 size: 21 residues. The chain's CDR3 is CASSLGFAGAKEAAGANVLTF. The DNA of the CDR3 is TGCGCCAGCAGCTTGGGGTTCGCAGGGGCCAAAGAAGCGGCTGGGGCCAACGTCCTGACTTTC.

The CDR3 sequence is CASSITGKSLYEQYF. In DNA form, the CDR3 reads TGTGCCAGCAGTATCACAGGGAAATCCCTCTACGAGCAGTACTTC. The chain combines TRBV27 with TRBJ2-7; TRBD1 is a possible D gene (6 bases). Per the germline V gene, CDR1 is MNHEY and CDR2 is SMNVEV (reference sequence). The CDR3 totals 15 residues. V was shortened by 5 bases and J by 3 bases, with 17 bases between the two germline ends.

This chain uses TRBV11-2 with TRBJ2-3; 11 bases align to TRBD2. The CDR3 is 16 amino acids. Per the germline V gene, CDR1 is SGHAT and CDR2 is FQNNGV. J was trimmed by 4 bases and V by 5 bases; bases with no gene match: 8. CDR3: CASSNRLAGWSDTQYF. CDR3 DNA sequence: TGTGCCAGCAGCAATAGACTAGCGGGATGGTCAGATACGCAGTATTTT. The variable domain in full, completed from reference TRBV11-2 and TRBJ2-3, reads EAGVAQSPRYKIIEKRQSVAFWCNPISGHATLYWYQQILGQGPKLLIQFQNNGVVDDSQLPKDRFSAERLKGVDSTLKIQPAKLEDSAVYLCASSNRLAGWSDTQYFGPGTRLTVL.

This clone appeared a single time. The chain combines TRBV11-2 with TRBJ1-4, with D uncertain. V shed 1 base and J shed 6 bases, with 15 bases lying between them. Germline V gives CDR1 SGHAT, CDR2 FQNNGV. The CDR3 covers 16 residues. The CDR3: CASSLGPGGSDEKLFF. In nucleotides, the CDR3 is TGTGCCAGCAGCTTAGGCCCAGGAGGGAGCGATGAAAAACTGTTTTTT. Looking up the rest from reference TRBV11-2 and TRBJ1-4 gives the full variable domain: EAGVAQSPRYKIIEKRQSVAFWCNPISGHATLYWYQQILGQGPKLLIQFQNNGVVDDSQLPKDRFSAERLKGVDSTLKIQPAKLEDSAVYLCASSLGPGGSDEKLFFGSGTQLSVL.

V gene TRBV7-2 combines with J gene TRBJ1-2; no reliable D call. Trimming took 4 bases from V and 4 from J, leaving 13 bases between them. The CDR3 spans 14 residues. In germline, CDR1 is SGHTA, CDR2 FQGNSA. CDR3 DNA: TGTGCCAGCAGCTCACTCGGCATGTCCTATGGCTACACCTTC. It encodes CASSSLGMSYGYTF.

V usage is TRBV5-6 and J usage is TRBJ2-7, with D maybe TRBD2 (5 bases). Germline V lookup: CDR1 SGHDT, CDR2 YYEEEE. Trimming removed 3 bases at V and 5 bases at J, with 9 bases between. This CDR3 contains 12 residues. CDR3 amino acids: CASSSDYNEQYF. The CDR3 coding sequence is TGTGCCAGCAGCTCTGACTACAACGAGCAGTACTTC.

The CDR3 is CASSSPNSYEQYF. The CDR3 DNA is TGTGCCAGCAGTTCCCCTAACTCCTACGAGCAGTACTTC. V and J are TRBV27 and TRBJ2-7; D ambiguous. The CDR3 runs 13 residues. Per the germline V gene, CDR1 is MNHEY and CDR2 is SMNVEV (reference sequence). V was cut by 4 bases and J by 0 bases, with 7 bases left in between.

The rearrangement uses TRBV6-5 and TRBJ2-1; 13 nucleotides align to TRBD2. Losses at the gene ends were 5 bases for V and 13 bases for J; bases not matched to a gene: 8. CDR1 is MNHEY, CDR2 SVGAGI, per germline. The CDR3 totals 14 residues. The CDR3, as DNA: TGTGCCAGCAGTGGACTAGCGGGAGATAGGCTTCAGTTCTTC. This codes for CASSGLAGDRLQFF.

The chain carries TRBV19 and TRBJ2-5, with D possibly TRBD2 on 5 matching bases. The CDR3 consists of 12 residues. Germline CDR1 reads LNHDA; CDR2 reads SQIVND (reference sequence). V was cut by 7 bases and J by 6 bases, with 12 bases left in between. CDR3 protein: CASMGSRKTQYF. The CDR3 DNA reads TGTGCCAGTATGGGGAGTAGAAAGACCCAGTACTTC.

The V gene is TRBV2, the J gene TRBJ2-2; D remains unclear. CDR1 is SNHLY and CDR2 is FYNNEI in the germline V gene. The CDR3 runs 15 residues. Trimming removed 1 base at V and 4 bases at J, with 10 bases between. The CDR3 region is CASSEVPSGTGELFF. The CDR3 region has the DNA TGTGCCAGCAGTGAAGTGCCTAGTGGCACCGGGGAGCTGTTTTTT. The whole variable domain, filled in from reference TRBV2 and TRBJ2-2, reads EPEVTQTPSHQVTQMGQEVILRCVPISNHLYFYWYRQILGQKVEFLVSFYNNEISEKSEIFDDQFSVERPDGSNFTLKIRSTKLEDSAMYFCASSEVPSGTGELFFGEGSRLTVL.

The chain employs TRBV5-1 and TRBJ2-3; D perhaps matches TRBD1 (5 bases). Germline values: CDR1 SGHRS, CDR2 YFSETQ. Trimming removed 4 bases from V and 5 bases from J, with 20 bases in between. The CDR3 has 16 residues. The CDR3 DNA is TGCGCCAGCAGCCAGCTCGGTGGGGCTAAGGGAGATACGCAGTATTTT. Residues: CASSQLGGAKGDTQYF.

V and J are TRBV7-2 and TRBJ2-3; 15 bases map to TRBD2. The CDR3 loop spans 17 amino acids. V was clipped by 4 bases and J by 4 bases; unmatched bases: 6. Germline V gene lookup returns CDR1 SGHTA and CDR2 FQGNSA. CDR3 residues: CASSSLGLAGGADTQYF. The CDR3 DNA is TGTGCCAGCAGCTCTTTGGGACTAGCGGGAGGAGCAGATACGCAGTATTTT. Full variable domain (missing parts from reference TRBV7-2 and TRBJ2-3): GAGVSQSPSNKVTEKGKDVELRCDPISGHTALYWYRQSLGQGLEFLIYFQGNSAPDKSGLPSDRFSAERTGGSVSTLTIQRTQQEDSAVYLCASSSLGLAGGADTQYFGPGTRLTVL.

This clone was counted once. This chain links TRBV19 with TRBJ2-7, with 7 positions matching TRBD1. V shed 4 bases and J 2 bases; nucleotides not matched to a gene: 5. CDR1 and CDR2 from the germline V gene are LNHDA and SQIVND (reference sequence). This CDR3 is built from 14 residues. The CDR3: CASSSRTGTYEQYF. The CDR3 nucleotides are TGTGCCAGTAGTAGCCGGACAGGCACCTACGAGCAGTACTTC.

Written as DNA, the CDR3 is TGTGCCAGCAGGGGGGAGCGGGGTCAAGAGACCCAGTACTTC. Its translation is CASRGERGQETQYF. The chain links TRBV25-1 to TRBJ2-5; 7 bases agree with TRBD2. The length of the CDR3 is 14 residues. Per the germline V gene, CDR1 is MGHDK and CDR2 is SYGVNS. V dropped 6 bases and J dropped 2; count of bases not matched to a gene: 6.

The chain has TRBV28 and TRBJ2-5, with 8 bases identical to TRBD1. V lost 5 bases to trimming and J lost 5 bases; unmatched junction nucleotides: 10. The CDR3 spans 15 residues. Per germline, CDR1 MDHEN and CDR2 SYDVKM. CDR3 sequence: CASSPARTGKETQYF. The CDR3 DNA reads as TGTGCCAGCAGTCCCGCCCGGACAGGGAAGGAGACCCAGTACTTC.

This clone has a handful of counts. The J gene is TRBJ2-4, the V gene TRBV7-9, with D unresolved. CDR1 and CDR2 (germline): SEHNR, FQNEAQ (reference sequence). V lost 1 base and J 11 bases, leaving 15 bases between the germline ends. This CDR3 contains 14 residues. The CDR3 DNA sequence: TGTGCCAGCAGCTTAGACGTCCAATTTGGGGTTCAGTACTTC. Its translation is CASSLDVQFGVQYF.

This chain uses TRBV4-2 with TRBJ1-1; maybe TRBD1 (5 bases). The CDR3 totals 12 residues. Germline-derived CDR1 and CDR2 are LGHNA and YNFKEQ. Trimming shortened V by 1 base and J by 7 bases, and 7 bases separated the two germline ends. CDR3 protein: CASSQGGVEAFF. CDR3 DNA sequence: TGTGCCAGCAGCCAAGGAGGGGTTGAAGCTTTCTTT.